This TCR beta chain originates from a study of shared clonotypes between healthy human individuals. Study-level information: Per donor, three plates held CD4 naive cells, three held CD4 memory, two held CD8 naive and one held CD8 memory.

TCRdb's table, derived via immunoSEQ multiplex PCR, lists solely in-frame clones and lacks some. The table lists 2,500,000 or so clones, over 85% of them singletons, with over 0.12% in the top ten. A split of CD4+ cells into CD45RA+ naive and CD45RA-negative memory subsets was performed. V dropped 2 bases and J dropped 4 bases, with 9 bases sitting between them. CDR3 length: 13 amino acids. Germline V CDR1 and CDR2: MNHNY, SVGAGI (reference sequence). The specimen sequenced was naive CD4+ T cells sorted from blood. Subset of the sample: CD45RA+ positively selected. This chain connects TRBV6-6 to TRBJ2-7; D might be TRBD1 (6 bases). The sequence was collected from a man younger than 30 in good health. The CDR3 loop reads CASSYEQGYEQYF. As DNA, the CDR3 is TGTGCCAGCAGTTACGAACAGGGTTACGAGCAGTACTTC.